The 27 T cell receptor beta chains given below trace back to one sample, sequenced in a study of metastatic and nonmetastatic thyroid tumors. All patients were treatment-naive before thyroid surgery. With MiXCR, TCRdb called clones anew from the PCR reads. The sample has around 20,000 clones, around a quarter seen once; the top ten hold less than 7%. Sequenced sample: blood. Receptors were obtained from a female donor with papillary thyroid cancer or a benign thyroid nodule (not recorded which). Some clones in this sample may be carry-over from other donors' samples.

This clone showed up many times. The genes are TRBV30 and TRBJ2-1, with 8 bases identical to TRBD2. V lost 3 bases, J lost 5 bases, and 6 bases stayed unmatched. Per germline, CDR1 GTSNPN and CDR2 SVGIG (reference sequence). The length of the CDR3 is 14 residues. CDR3 DNA sequence: TGTGCCTGGAGCAGCGGGAGCTTCCACAATGAGCAGTTCTTC. This encodes CAWSSGSFHNEQFF.

This clone was counted at least ten times. The chain carries TRBV11-2 and TRBJ1-6; possibly TRBD1 for D (5 bases). Germline lookup yields CDR1 SGHAT and CDR2 FQNNGV. The CDR3 has 17 residues. Trimming cost V 3 bases and J 0 bases, with 12 bases left between them. The CDR3 DNA reads as TGTGCCAGCAGCTTTGGGACTCCGAGCTCCTATAATTCACCCCTCCACTTT. Translated: CASSFGTPSSYNSPLHF.

This clone was observed a handful of times. One junction end disagrees with the germline gene, perhaps due to a read error. This sequence joins TRBV19 and TRBJ1-1; D remains ambiguous. CDR1 is LNHDA, CDR2 SQIVND, per germline (reference sequence). The CDR3 runs 11 residues. In DNA form, the CDR3 reads TGTGCCAGTAGTATAGATACTGAAGCTCTCTTT. This sequence encodes CASSIDTEALF.

In its sample, this clone ranks as medium-sized. The chain has TRBV25-1 and TRBJ2-7; a weak D match, TRBD2 (5 bases). Germline-derived CDR1 and CDR2 are MGHDK and SYGVNS. This CDR3 is 14 amino acids long. The ends were cut back, 1 base at V and 3 bases at J, with 10 bases in the middle. The CDR3 DNA follows: TGTGCCAGCAGTGAATGGTCAGAGGGCTACGAGCAGTACTTC. This sequence encodes CASSEWSEGYEQYF.

By its share, this clone is medium-sized (0.01 to 0.1%). V and J are TRBV6-1 and TRBJ2-1, with D possibly being TRBD1 (6 bases). CDR1 is MNHNS and CDR2 is SASEGT in the germline V gene. The CDR3 sequence is 14 residues long. V was cut by 7 bases and J by 2 bases, with 12 bases left in between. CDR3 nucleotide sequence: TGTGCCAGCAAAGTAGGGACAACCTACAATGAGCAGTTCTTC. The encoded protein is CASKVGTTYNEQFF.

This clone was seen repeatedly, ten times or more. The V gene is TRBV11-3, the J gene TRBJ2-5; 10 nucleotides agree with TRBD2. This CDR3 comprises 16 residues. V shed 1 base and J 5 bases; nucleotides not matched to a gene: 7. Germline V gene lookup returns CDR1 SGHNT and CDR2 YENEEA. DNA of the CDR3: TGTGCCAGCAGCTTAGGGCTAGCGGGAGAGTGGGAGACCCAGTACTTC. Its protein is CASSLGLAGEWETQYF.

As concerns this clone: The junction does not match germline at one end; this may be a read error. The CDR3 region has the DNA TGTGCCAGCATTTTATACCCAGGACAAACCTACGAGCAGTACTTC. Translation gives CASILYPGQTYEQYF. The chain couples TRBV28 to TRBJ2-7; perhaps TRBD1 as D (5 bases). Germline V gives CDR1 MDHEN, CDR2 SYDVKM. This CDR3 has 15 amino acids.

The gene calls are TRBV11-2 and TRBJ2-2; possibly TRBD1 or TRBD2 for D (5 bases each). From germline, CDR1 is SGHAT and CDR2 FQNNGV. The CDR3 is made up of 16 amino acids. The germline V and J ends were trimmed by 1 base and 4 bases, with 13 bases remaining between them. The CDR3 reads CASSLVPRDGTGELFF. CDR3 coding DNA: TGTGCCAGCAGCTTAGTTCCCAGGGACGGCACCGGGGAGCTGTTTTTT.

This chain joins TRBV20-1 and TRBJ2-7; 11 bases line up with TRBD2. Germline CDR1 and CDR2: DFQATT and SNEGSKA (reference sequence). The CDR3 contains 13 residues. Trimming removed 6 bases from V and 2 bases from J; junction bases left unmatched: 3. This CDR3 reads CSALAGGPYEQYF. The CDR3, as DNA: TGCAGTGCCTTAGCGGGAGGGCCCTACGAGCAGTACTTC.

This sequence joins TRBV6-2 or TRBV6-3 and TRBJ2-1, with D unresolved. V lost 0 bases and J 4 bases, leaving 7 bases between the germline ends. There are 14 residues in the CDR3. Per germline, CDR1 MNHEY and CDR2 SVGEGT. This CDR3 reads CASSYSSIYNEQFF. Here the CDR3 DNA reads TGTGCCAGCAGTTACTCGAGCATATACAATGAGCAGTTCTTC.

CDR3 amino acids: CASSFQSARAFTDTQYF. As DNA, the CDR3 is TGTGCCAGCAGTTTTCAGTCCGCCCGAGCTTTTACAGATACGCAGTATTTT. The V call is TRBV28, the J call TRBJ2-3; no clear D. Germline V gene data show CDR1 as MDHEN and CDR2 as SYDVKM. Trimming left V 3 bases short and J 3 bases short, with 19 bases between. CDR3 length: 17 amino acids. Full variable domain (missing parts from reference TRBV28 and TRBJ2-3): DVKVTQSSRYLVKRTGEKVFLECVQDMDHENMFWYRQDPGLGLRLIYFSYDVKMKEKGDIPEGYSVSREKKERFSLILESASTNQTSMYLCASSFQSARAFTDTQYFGPGTRLTVL.

This chain links TRBV27 with TRBJ1-1, with TRBD1 as a possible D gene (5 bases). The germline gives CDR1 MNHEY, CDR2 SMNVEV (reference sequence). The CDR3 is 13 residues long. In nucleotides, the CDR3 is TGTGCAAACAGTTTCAGGGTGAACACTGAAGCTTTCTTT. This encodes CANSFRVNTEAFF.

The rearrangement links TRBV5-1 to TRBJ1-2, with TRBD1 identical over 8 bases. The length of the CDR3 is 15 residues. V shed 4 bases and J 7 bases; nucleotides not matched to a gene: 12. CDR1 and CDR2 (germline): SGHRS, YFSETQ. CDR3 nucleotides: TGCGCCAGCAGCCAACTTTCGACAGGGGAGGTTGGCTACACCTTC. Translation gives CASSQLSTGEVGYTF.

The rearrangement joins TRBV15 to TRBJ1-6, with no clear D. Trimming took 9 bases from V and 9 from J, leaving 21 bases between them. This CDR3 has 15 residues. Germline values: CDR1 LNHNV, CDR2 YYDKDF (reference sequence). The CDR3 DNA reads as TGTGCCACAAGAGGCGTGCCTGCAAGCGGTTCACCCCTCCACTTT. It yields the protein CATRGVPASGSPLHF.

This clone was recorded only once. The J gene is TRBJ2-3, the V gene TRBV20-1; 13 bases map to TRBD2. In germline, CDR1 is DFQATT, CDR2 SNEGSKA (reference sequence). With V trimmed by 3 bases and J by 5 bases, 8 bases remained unmatched. This CDR3 comprises 16 residues. CDR3 sequence: CSASNFGLAGEDTQYF. CDR3 nucleotide sequence: TGCAGTGCTAGTAATTTCGGACTAGCGGGAGAAGATACGCAGTATTTT.

By sample fraction, this clone is medium-sized. The V call is TRBV28, the J call TRBJ2-1; D is uncertain. There are 13 residues in the CDR3. Trimming pared 8 bases from V and 2 bases from J, leaving 10 bases between. The germline V gene has CDR1 MDHEN and CDR2 SYDVKM. CDR3 region: CASWSAAYNEQFF. The CDR3 DNA is TGTGCCAGCTGGTCGGCAGCCTACAATGAGCAGTTCTTC. The whole variable domain, filled in from reference TRBV28 and TRBJ2-1, reads DVKVTQSSRYLVKRTGEKVFLECVQDMDHENMFWYRQDPGLGLRLIYFSYDVKMKEKGDIPEGYSVSREKKERFSLILESASTNQTSMYLCASWSAAYNEQFFGPGTRLTVL.

The rearrangement links TRBV3-1 to TRBJ1-4; TRBD1 matches at 11 bases. Looked up from germline, CDR1 is LGHDT and CDR2 is YNNKEL (reference sequence). The V gene end was trimmed by 7 bases and the J gene end by 7 bases; junction bases not matched to a gene: 5. The CDR3 has 14 residues. CDR3 sequence reads: CASTRDRGGEKLFF. DNA for the CDR3: TGTGCCAGCACCAGGGACAGGGGGGGTGAAAAACTGTTTTTT.

This clone was counted once. The chain has TRBV5-1 and TRBJ1-6, with a weak D call TRBD1 (6 bases). The CDR3 contains 14 residues. With 4 bases removed from V and 10 bases from J, the gap between germline ends came to 15 bases. Germline CDR1 is SGHRS and CDR2 is YFSETQ. The CDR3 loop is CASSPTTGNSPLHF. For the CDR3, the DNA is TGCGCCAGCAGCCCCACGACAGGTAACTCACCCCTCCACTTT.

This chain connects TRBV27 to TRBJ2-7, with 14 bases fitting TRBD2. Trimming cost V 6 bases and J 5 bases; bases outside gene matches: 9. The CDR3 is made up of 16 amino acids. Germline CDR1 reads MNHEY; CDR2 reads SMNVEV (reference sequence). CDR3: CASSSRLAGGTDEQYF. The CDR3, as DNA: TGTGCCAGCAGCAGTAGACTAGCGGGAGGGACAGACGAGCAGTACTTC.

This rearrangement joins TRBV28 to TRBJ2-5, with 9 bases identical to TRBD1. Trimming at V came to 4 bases and at J to 0 bases, leaving 3 bases not matched to a gene. This CDR3 has 15 residues. CDR1 and CDR2 from the germline V gene are MDHEN and SYDVKM. DNA for the CDR3: TGTGCCAGCAGTTGGGACAGGGCGTACCAAGAGACCCAGTACTTC. Translated, it gives CASSWDRAYQETQYF. Supplemented by reference TRBV28 and TRBJ2-5, the full variable domain reads DVKVTQSSRYLVKRTGEKVFLECVQDMDHENMFWYRQDPGLGLRLIYFSYDVKMKEKGDIPEGYSVSREKKERFSLILESASTNQTSMYLCASSWDRAYQETQYFGPGTRLLVL.

The V gene is TRBV11-2, the J gene TRBJ2-3; no clear D gene. The V end was cut by 3 bases, the J end by 3 bases, with 10 bases between. CDR1 SGHAT and CDR2 FQNNGV come from the germline V gene. The CDR3 runs 14 residues. CDR3 amino acids: CASSFYGPTDTQYF. The CDR3 DNA sequence: TGTGCCAGCAGCTTCTATGGTCCAACAGATACGCAGTATTTT.

The rearrangement joins TRBV7-9 to TRBJ2-1; D perhaps matches TRBD1 (5 bases). There are 14 residues in the CDR3. Between the trimmed V and J ends, which lost 2 bases and 7 bases, there was a span of 12 bases. The germline V gene has CDR1 SEHNR and CDR2 FQNEAQ (reference sequence). In DNA, the CDR3 is TGTGCCAGCAGCTTAAGGGGATTTATGAATGAGCAGTTCTTC. This codes for CASSLRGFMNEQFF.

The chain links TRBV7-8 to TRBJ1-4, with D possibly TRBD1 on 5 matching bases. The ends were cut back, 6 bases at V and 2 bases at J, with 22 bases in the middle. Germline V lookup: CDR1 SGHVS, CDR2 FQNEAQ. CDR3 length: 18 residues. DNA of the CDR3: TGTGCCAGCAGAACCTTAGGACAAGCCGATGCGACTAATGAAAAACTGTTTTTT. Protein sequence: CASRTLGQADATNEKLFF.

The chain has TRBV24-1 and TRBJ2-2, with D perhaps matching TRBD1 or TRBD2 (7 bases each). Trimming pared 3 bases from V and 2 bases from J, leaving 15 bases between. CDR1 KGHDR and CDR2 SFDVKD come from the germline V gene. The CDR3 consists of 17 residues. The CDR3 protein is CATSDPSRGGNTGELFF. In DNA form, the CDR3 reads TGTGCCACCAGTGATCCTAGCAGGGGGGGCAACACCGGGGAGCTGTTTTTT.

By sample share, this clone is medium-sized (0.01 to 0.1%). This sequence joins TRBV24-1 and TRBJ2-2, with a possible D match to TRBD1 (6 bases). There are 14 residues in the CDR3. V dropped 4 bases and J dropped 1 base, with 6 bases sitting between them. Germline CDR1 reads KGHDR; CDR2 reads SFDVKD. CDR3: CATSETGNTGELFF. The CDR3 nucleotides read TGTGCCACCAGTGAGACAGGGAACACCGGGGAGCTGTTTTTT.

CDR3 loop: CASSPRDRVEQFF. In nucleotides, the CDR3 is TGTGCCAGCTCACCCCGGGACAGGGTTGAGCAGTTCTTC. The V call is TRBV18, the J call TRBJ2-1; 9 bases line up with TRBD1. The CDR3 covers 13 residues. CDR1 is KGHSH, CDR2 LQKENI, per germline. The trim removed 3 bases at V and 9 bases at J, leaving 3 bases unmatched.

The rearrangement links TRBV7-6 to TRBJ1-1; D remains ambiguous. CDR3 length equals 14 residues. CDR1 and CDR2 from the germline V gene are SGHVS and FNYEAQ. V was pared by 6 bases and J by 0 bases, with 11 bases between. The CDR3 here is CASSPTGMNTEAFF. Written as DNA, the CDR3 is TGTGCCAGCAGTCCGACCGGAATGAACACTGAAGCTTTCTTT.